This T cell receptor beta chain was captured by sequencing in a study of blood T cells in healthy people across ages. V was pared by 3 bases and J by 7 bases, with 9 bases between. CDR1 and CDR2 from the germline V gene are SGHVS and FQNEAQ. CDR3 length: 12 amino acids. A second PCR of about 7 to 11 cycles used a sample-barcoded 5' primer and a J-beta primer mix. TCRdb recomputed calls from the 5' RACE reads with MiXCR, one row per CDR3 protein. Of approximately 780,000 distinct CDR3 sequences in the sample, under 30% were seen once. The same data also went into a second study, on T cells of mothers and their children.

Sequences were obtained from blood. The rearrangement joins TRBV7-8 to TRBJ2-5, with D hard to call. The TCR sequence derives from a boy aged 5-17 years in good health. CDR3 sequence (DNA): TGTGCCAGCAGCTTGTCCGGGTGGACCCAGTACTTC. Amino acid sequence: CASSLSGWTQYF.